This passage covers 28 T cell receptor beta chains from one sample sequenced in a study of blood T cell repertoires in COVID-19 (dated by TCRdb to 2020 to 2021). Libraries were made using the immunoSEQ multiplex PCR assay. The table was pulled from immuneACCESS by TCRdb, which kept in-frame rearrangements only. Such tables lose some clones; where checked, under half of the loss comes from unresolved V genes, and the rest has no known cause. Within this sample are more than 200,000 clones, with around 89% of them counted one time only. The ten largest make up 2.7% of the sample. The sequenced material came from peripheral blood. The receptors were gathered from a man in his thirties or forties with COVID-19, enrolled during active disease.

J is TRBJ2-3 and V is TRBV21-1; the table gives TRBD2 as D, unverified against the DNA. TRBV21-1 has pseudogene status. The CDR3 is made up of 15 amino acids. The CDR3 loop is CASTRGGLGTDTQYF. The DNA of the CDR3 is TGTGCCAGCACCCGTGGGGGACTTGGCACAGATACGCAGTATTTT.

The rearrangement uses TRBV24-1 and TRBJ1-2, with TRBD1 matching 7 bases. This CDR3 has 14 amino acids. CDR1 KGHDR and CDR2 SFDVKD come from the germline V gene. Trimming took 6 bases from V and 1 from J; bases not matched to a gene: 4. The CDR3: CATSPQGVNYGYTF. The CDR3, as DNA: TGTGCCACCAGTCCGCAGGGGGTTAACTATGGCTACACCTTC.

With respect to this clone: In the same sample, other DNA sequences code for this CDR3. This sequence joins TRBV19 and TRBJ2-7; tentatively, D is TRBD1 (5 bases). With 3 bases removed from V and 1 base from J, the gap between germline ends came to 10 bases. Germline V gene lookup returns CDR1 LNHDA and CDR2 SQIVND (reference sequence). The CDR3 consists of 14 residues. DNA for the CDR3: TGTGCCAGTAGTATCGGGCAGGGTTCCTACGAGCAGTACTTC. Translated: CASSIGQGSYEQYF.

This clone was counted once. This sequence joins TRBV15 and TRBJ1-4, with a weak D call TRBD1 (6 bases). The length of the CDR3 is 16 residues. V lost 2 bases to trimming and J lost 8 bases, with 18 bases between them. In germline, CDR1 is LNHNV, CDR2 YYDKDF (reference sequence). This CDR3 reads CATSRITGYLGEKLFF. As DNA, the CDR3 is TGTGCCACCAGCAGAATAACAGGGTACCTAGGGGAAAAACTGTTTTTT.

This chain links TRBV7-9 with TRBJ1-1; possible D gene TRBD1, 6 bases. The CDR3 covers 15 residues. V dropped 2 bases and J dropped 1 base, with 11 bases sitting between them. Germline CDR1 reads SEHNR; CDR2 reads FQNEAQ (reference sequence). As DNA, the CDR3 is TGTGCCAGCAGCTTACAGTCGACAGGGAACACTGAAGCTTTCTTT. Amino acid sequence: CASSLQSTGNTEAFF.

V usage is TRBV4-3 and J usage is TRBJ2-7; D is perhaps TRBD1 (5 bases). V was trimmed by 0 bases and J by 7 bases, leaving 19 bases between them. The CDR3 totals 16 residues. Germline values: CDR1 LGHNA, CDR2 YSLEER. CDR3 nucleotide sequence: TGCGCCAGCAGCCAAGAGTCTCCAGGGCTTGTGGGGGAGCAGTACTTC. It translates to CASSQESPGLVGEQYF.

The chain is built from TRBV15 and TRBJ1-4, with TRBD1 matching over 7 bases. CDR3 length equals 15 residues. Per germline, CDR1 LNHNV and CDR2 YYDKDF (reference sequence). The V and J ends lost 5 bases and 7 bases, in that order; junction bases with no gene match: 10. The CDR3 DNA follows: TGTGCCACCAGCGGAAGACAGGGATGGGGTGAAAAACTGTTTTTT. Encoded protein: CATSGRQGWGEKLFF. The variable domain in full, with the rest retrieved from reference TRBV15 and TRBJ1-4, is DAMVIQNPRYQVTQFGKPVTLSCSQTLNHNVMYWYQQKSSQAPKLLFHYYDKDFNNEADTPDNFQSRRPNTSFCFLDIRSPGLGDTAMYLCATSGRQGWGEKLFFGSGTQLSVL.

This chain connects TRBV4-1 to TRBJ2-7; 13 positions agree with TRBD2. The germline gives CDR1 MGHRA, CDR2 YSYEKL. With V trimmed by 0 bases and J by 7 bases, 12 bases remained unmatched. The CDR3 is 18 residues long. CDR3 DNA sequence: TGCGCCAGCAGCCAAGAGGATATAGGACTAGCGGGAGTTTGGGAGCAGTACTTC. Translated, it gives CASSQEDIGLAGVWEQYF.

The rearrangement joins TRBV6-5 to TRBJ1-2; D is unclear. The CDR3 length is 15 residues. V lost 4 bases and J 4 bases, leaving 16 bases between the germline ends. Germline V lookup: CDR1 MNHEY, CDR2 SVGAGI. The CDR3 here is CASSSYRVQLYGYTF. CDR3 sequence (DNA): TGTGCCAGCAGTTCATACAGAGTTCAACTCTATGGCTACACCTTC.

The chain is built from TRBV11-2 and TRBJ2-1; possibly TRBD1 for D (5 bases). The CDR3 has 14 residues. V was shortened by 5 bases and J by 6 bases, with 14 bases between the two germline ends. The V gene's germline CDR1 is SGHAT and CDR2 FQNNGV. The CDR3 nucleotides read TGTGCCAGCAGCGCCTTCGACAGTACCAATGAGCAGTTCTTC. Protein: CASSAFDSTNEQFF.

CDR3 residues: CASSQDPFMAGGNYEQYF. In DNA form, the CDR3 reads TGTGCCAGCAGCCAAGATCCTTTCATGGCAGGGGGAAACTACGAGCAGTACTTC. This chain connects TRBV3-1 (or the pseudogene TRBV3-2) to TRBJ2-7, with TRBD1 matching over 7 bases. The J segment lost 3 bases and the V segment lost 0 bases, leaving 14 bases of the junction unmatched. Germline V CDR1 and CDR2: LGHDT, YNNKEL (reference sequence). This CDR3 contains 18 residues.

The CDR3 sequence is CASREEVNRDEQFF. The CDR3 bases are TGTGCCAGCAGGGAGGAGGTTAACAGGGACGAGCAGTTCTTC. The chain combines TRBV25-1 with TRBJ2-1; a possible D gene is TRBD1 (6 bases). The V end was cut by 6 bases, the J end by 10 bases, with 19 bases between. CDR3 length equals 14 residues. The germline V gene has CDR1 MGHDK and CDR2 SYGVNS.

CDR3 nucleotide sequence: TGCAGCGTTGACGGCGGACAGTGGACTGAAGCTTTCTTT. Protein sequence: CSVDGGQWTEAFF. The chain couples TRBV29-1 to TRBJ1-1; D is possibly TRBD1 (6 bases). This CDR3 has 13 residues. The germline V gene encodes CDR1 SQVTM and CDR2 ANQGSEA. V lost 3 bases to trimming and J lost 5 bases, with 13 bases between them.

The V and J genes are TRBV19 and TRBJ2-2; D is unclear. The germline V and J ends were trimmed by 5 bases and 1 base, with 5 bases remaining between them. This CDR3 comprises 13 residues. Looked up from germline, CDR1 is LNHDA and CDR2 is SQIVND (reference sequence). This CDR3 is CASSSWNTGELFF. CDR3 sequence (DNA): TGTGCCAGTAGTTCCTGGAACACCGGGGAGCTGTTTTTT.

The chain recombines TRBV29-1 with TRBJ2-1, with D unresolved. CDR1 and CDR2 (germline): SQVTM, ANQGSEA. The CDR3 has 16 residues. V was cut by 5 bases and J by 0 bases, with 17 bases left in between. The CDR3 sequence is CSVNPAAASSYNEQFF. CDR3 DNA sequence: TGCAGCGTTAACCCCGCCGCGGCGAGCTCCTACAATGAGCAGTTCTTC.

This clone was observed a handful of times. J is TRBJ1-2 and V is TRBV19; 7 bases line up with TRBD1. V shed 6 bases, J shed 3 bases, and the junction held 7 bases outside the gene matches. Per the germline V gene, CDR1 is LNHDA and CDR2 is SQIVND (reference sequence). The CDR3 runs to 14 residues. The DNA for the CDR3 is TGTGCCAGTAGCCCCGGGACAGCCGACTATGGCTACACCTTC. This gives the protein CASSPGTADYGYTF.

This clone was counted once. The chain carries TRBV7-9 and TRBJ2-1, with 12 bases identical to TRBD2. CDR3 length equals 17 residues. CDR1 is SEHNR, CDR2 FQNEAQ, per germline (reference sequence). V lost 4 bases and J lost 2; bases outside the gene matches: 6. CDR3 nucleotides: TGTGCCAGCAGCTCTCTAGCGGGGGGGCCCACCTACAATGAGCAGTTCTTC. Protein product: CASSSLAGGPTYNEQFF.

This chain connects TRBV11-2 to TRBJ1-2, with D hard to call. This CDR3 is 13 amino acids long. The germline V and J ends were trimmed by 5 bases and 3 bases, with 10 bases remaining between them. CDR1 and CDR2 (germline): SGHAT, FQNNGV. CDR3 sequence reads: CASSRPGYYGYTF. DNA for the CDR3: TGTGCCAGCAGCCGGCCGGGATACTATGGCTACACCTTC.

This clone has a handful of counts. This chain uses TRBV2 with TRBJ1-2; 9 bases map to TRBD1. With 3 bases clipped from V and 3 bases from J, the junction kept 2 bases outside the gene matches. Per the germline V gene, CDR1 is SNHLY and CDR2 is FYNNEI. The CDR3 totals 14 residues. CDR3 in amino acids: CASSEGQGYYGYTF. As DNA, the CDR3 is TGTGCCAGCAGTGAGGGACAGGGATACTATGGCTACACCTTC.

J is TRBJ2-7 and V is TRBV4-1; weak D call: TRBD1 (6 bases). The CDR3 runs to 19 residues. V was cut by 3 bases and J by 5 bases, with 29 bases left in between. From germline, CDR1 is MGHRA and CDR2 YSYEKL. CDR3 sequence (DNA): TGCGCCAGCAGCCAGACGAACCTGTACAGGGAATGGAAATCCCACGAGCAGTACTTC. It encodes CASSQTNLYREWKSHEQYF.

This clone appeared a few times. This rearrangement joins TRBV9 to TRBJ1-1; 8 nucleotides align to TRBD1. Germline assignment: CDR1 SGDLS and CDR2 YYNGEE. This CDR3 region has 20 residues. V trimming: 6 bases; J trimming: 2 bases; junction bases outside the gene matches: 24. The CDR3, as DNA: TGTGCCAGCACCCCCGGACCCGGACAGGGAGGTTTGGACGATAACACTGAAGCTTTCTTT. This sequence encodes CASTPGPGQGGLDDNTEAFF.

V usage is TRBV7-9 and J usage is TRBJ2-5, with 9 bases identical to TRBD2. Germline V CDR1 and CDR2: SEHNR, FQNEAQ (reference sequence). CDR3 size: 15 residues. Trimming cost V 2 bases and J 5 bases; bases outside gene matches: 6. The CDR3 DNA is TGTGCCAGCAGCTTAAACCTAGCGGGGCGGGAGACCCAGTACTTC. Protein: CASSLNLAGRETQYF.

The rearrangement joins TRBV24-1 to TRBJ2-4, with TRBD1 as a possible D gene (5 bases). Trimming shortened V by 2 bases and J by 0 bases, and 7 bases separated the two germline ends. Per the germline V gene, CDR1 is KGHDR and CDR2 is SFDVKD. The CDR3 contains 15 residues. This CDR3 is CATSDSGLAKNIQYF. The CDR3 nucleotides are TGTGCCACCAGTGATTCAGGGCTAGCCAAAAACATTCAGTACTTC.

The V gene is TRBV28, the J gene TRBJ1-2; D call uncertain. This CDR3 comprises 15 residues. Germline assignment: CDR1 MDHEN and CDR2 SYDVKM. V lost 2 bases, J lost 3 bases, and 13 bases lay in between. CDR3 protein: CASSLAGEGDYGYTF. CDR3 nucleotide sequence: TGTGCCAGCAGTTTAGCCGGGGAGGGCGACTATGGCTACACCTTC.

This clone appeared a single time. V is TRBV9 and J is TRBJ2-1; TRBD2 matches at 13 bases. This CDR3 contains 16 residues. V shed 0 bases, J shed 5 bases, and the junction held 2 bases outside the gene matches. Germline V gene sequence: CDR1 SGDLS, CDR2 YYNGEE. The CDR3 loop is CASSVGGTSGDNEQFF. CDR3 DNA: TGTGCCAGCAGCGTAGGGGGGACTAGCGGGGACAATGAGCAGTTCTTC. The full variable domain, with the rest looked up from reference TRBV9 and TRBJ2-1, is DSGVTQTPKHLITATGQRVTLRCSPRSGDLSVYWYQQSLDQGLQFLIQYYNGEERAKGNILERFSAQQFPDLHSELNLSSLELGDSALYFCASSVGGTSGDNEQFFGPGTRLTVL.

The chain combines TRBV7-2 with TRBJ1-2; 9 positions match TRBD1. Germline V gives CDR1 SGHTA, CDR2 FQGNSA. The CDR3 consists of 16 residues. V shed 5 bases, J shed 2 bases, and the junction held 9 bases outside the gene matches. The CDR3 DNA sequence: TGTGCCAGCAGCCCGTATGGGACAGGGCCCAACTATGGCTACACCTTC. Translating it yields CASSPYGTGPNYGYTF.

This chain links TRBV7-9 with TRBJ2-7; 12 bases align to TRBD2. The CDR3 has 17 residues. After removal of 5 bases from V and 4 bases from J, the junction contained 12 bases not matched to a gene. Germline CDR1 reads SEHNR; CDR2 reads FQNEAQ (reference sequence). CDR3 sequence: CASSQEASGGALYEQYF. In nucleotides, the CDR3 is TGTGCCAGCAGCCAAGAGGCTAGCGGGGGGGCCTTGTACGAGCAGTACTTC. The whole variable domain, filled in from reference TRBV7-9 and TRBJ2-7, reads DTGVSQNPRHKITKRGQNVTFRCDPISEHNRLYWYRQTLGQGPEFLTYFQNEAQLEKSRLLSDRFSAERPKGSFSTLEIQRTEQGDSAMYLCASSQEASGGALYEQYFGPGTRLTVT.

J is TRBJ2-1 and V is TRBV6-5; a possible D gene is TRBD1 (5 bases). This CDR3 spans 14 amino acids. The V end lost 1 base, the J end lost 6 bases, and 10 bases lay between the germline ends. Germline V CDR1 and CDR2: MNHEY, SVGAGI. The CDR3 region has the DNA TGTGCCAGCAGTTACTTGCAGGGTACCAATGAGCAGTTCTTC. Encoded protein: CASSYLQGTNEQFF.